A selection of T cell receptor beta chains follows, all from one sample in a study of cytomegalovirus exposure and HLA in healthy donors. Sequenced by immunoSEQ multiplex PCR; TCRdb stores in-frame clones only, minus some. The data hold around 78,000 clones, with around three quarters observed a single time. Sequencing used PBMCs. These receptor sequences come from a male donor in good health and CMV-seronegative. Each CDR3 is given with its conserved first and last residue. A D gene is named only where the DNA matches it firmly. Size tells how often a clone was seen (once, few, many) or the class of an expanded clone, and some rows leave it out.

cdr3_nt: TGTGCCAGCAGATGGACAGGCAATGAGCAGTTCTTC
cdr3_aa: CASRWTGNEQFF
v_call: TRBV6-1
cdr3_length: 12
j_call: TRBJ2-1
clone_size: -
d_call: TRBD1

cdr3_nt: TGTGCCAGCAGCTCTCTCACTAGCGGTCAAGAGACCCAGTACTTC
cdr3_aa: CASSSLTSGQETQYF
v_call: TRBV7-9
cdr3_length: 15
j_call: TRBJ2-5
clone_size: -
d_call: TRBD2

cdr3_nt: TGTGCCAGCAGTGAGCCCACAGGGGTAGGTCAGCCCCAGCATTTT
cdr3_aa: CASSEPTGVGQPQHF
v_call: TRBV6-4
cdr3_length: 15
j_call: TRBJ1-5
clone_size: -
d_call: TRBD1

cdr3_nt: TGTGCCAGCAGTCGGGGACTAGGGGGGGCCGGGGAGCTGTTTTTT
cdr3_aa: CASSRGLGGAGELFF
v_call: TRBV6-1
cdr3_length: 15
j_call: TRBJ2-2
clone_size: once
d_call: TRBD2

cdr3_nt: TGTGCCAGTAGTATAGATGGCGGGGCAGGGCATCAGCCCCAGCATTTT
cdr3_aa: CASSIDGGAGHQPQHF
v_call: TRBV19
cdr3_length: 16
j_call: TRBJ1-5
clone_size: -
d_call: -

cdr3_nt: TGTGCCACCAGCACCGAAAACAGGGTCCGCTATGGCTACCCCTTC
cdr3_aa: CATSTENRVRYGYPF
v_call: TRBV15
cdr3_length: 15
j_call: TRBJ1-2
clone_size: -
d_call: -

cdr3_nt: TGTGCCAGCAGCGTAGACTACAGGGAAAATGAAAAACTGTTTTTT
cdr3_aa: CASSVDYRENEKLFF
v_call: TRBV9
cdr3_length: 15
j_call: TRBJ1-4
clone_size: few
d_call: -

cdr3_nt: TGTTCCAGCAGAGGCCTAGTTTATGGCTACACCTTC
cdr3_aa: CSSRGLVYGYTF
v_call: TRBV7-9
cdr3_length: 12
j_call: TRBJ1-2
clone_size: -
d_call: -

cdr3_nt: TGTGCCAGCAGGTCGCTAGCGGGAGACGAGCAGTACTTC
cdr3_aa: CASRSLAGDEQYF
v_call: TRBV6-1
cdr3_length: 13
j_call: TRBJ2-7
clone_size: -
d_call: TRBD2

cdr3_nt: TGCAGCGTTCAGGGCTACAATGAGCAGTTCTTC
cdr3_aa: CSVQGYNEQFF
v_call: TRBV29-1
cdr3_length: 11
j_call: TRBJ2-1
clone_size: -
d_call: -

cdr3_nt: TGCAGCGTTCAACAGAGCTCCTACGAGCAGTACTTC
cdr3_aa: CSVQQSSYEQYF
v_call: TRBV29-1
cdr3_length: 12
j_call: TRBJ2-7
clone_size: -
d_call: -

cdr3_nt: TGTGCCAGCAGCGCCGCAGGGTACGAAAAACTGTTTTTT
cdr3_aa: CASSAAGYEKLFF
v_call: TRBV5-4
cdr3_length: 13
j_call: TRBJ1-4
clone_size: -
d_call: -

cdr3_nt: TGTGCCAGCAGCCCGGGGCTGGGGGGGGAGACCCAGTACTTC
cdr3_aa: CASSPGLGGETQYF
v_call: TRBV7-9
cdr3_length: 14
j_call: TRBJ2-5
clone_size: -
d_call: TRBD2

cdr3_nt: TGTGCCTGGAGGCTGGGACAGGATTATGGCTACACCTTC
cdr3_aa: CAWRLGQDYGYTF
v_call: TRBV30
cdr3_length: 13
j_call: TRBJ1-2
clone_size: -
d_call: TRBD1

cdr3_nt: TGCAGCGCCGGACTAGCGGGAGGCGTCAATGAGCAGTTCTTC
cdr3_aa: CSAGLAGGVNEQFF
v_call: TRBV29-1
cdr3_length: 14
j_call: TRBJ2-1
clone_size: -
d_call: TRBD2

cdr3_nt: TGCGCCAGCAGCCAAGTACTTACAGATACGCAGTATTTT
cdr3_aa: CASSQVLTDTQYF
v_call: TRBV4-1
cdr3_length: 13
j_call: TRBJ2-3
clone_size: -
d_call: -

cdr3_nt: TGTGCCAGCAGCTTGCTACAGGGGGCCTCTGGAAACACCATATATTTT
cdr3_aa: CASSLLQGASGNTIYF
v_call: TRBV5-6
cdr3_length: 16
j_call: TRBJ1-3
clone_size: once
d_call: TRBD1

cdr3_nt: TGCAGCGTTGAAGACCCCCTTTCCGGGGTTGAACGCCAAGAGACCCAGTACTTC
cdr3_aa: CSVEDPLSGVERQETQYF
v_call: TRBV29-1
cdr3_length: 18
j_call: TRBJ2-5
clone_size: -
d_call: -

cdr3_nt: TGTGCCTGGAGTGTACACTCGTCTGGAACGCGCGGGTCCAAAGAAAAACTGTTTTTT
cdr3_aa: CAWSVHSSGTRGSKEKLFF
v_call: TRBV30
cdr3_length: 19
j_call: TRBJ1-4
clone_size: once
d_call: -

cdr3_nt: TGTGCCACCAGCAGAGGCGGGAGGGGAGGGGACAATGAGCAGTTCTTC
cdr3_aa: CATSRGGRGGDNEQFF
v_call: TRBV15
cdr3_length: 16
j_call: TRBJ2-1
clone_size: -
d_call: TRBD2

cdr3_nt: TGTGCCAGCGCTACTGGAAACACCATATATTTT
cdr3_aa: CASATGNTIYF
v_call: TRBV2
cdr3_length: 11
j_call: TRBJ1-3
clone_size: -
d_call: -

cdr3_nt: TGCGCCAGCAGCCCCGGACAGGGGGGAGGCGAGCAGTACTTC
cdr3_aa: CASSPGQGGGEQYF
v_call: TRBV5-1
cdr3_length: 14
j_call: TRBJ2-7
clone_size: -
d_call: TRBD1